These 8 T cell receptor beta chains originate from one sample sequenced in a study of T-cell reconstitution after alpha-beta-depleted transplantation in children. Construction of the TCRbeta library involved unique molecular identifiers. TCRdb redid the calling of the PCR reads with MiXCR, one entry per CDR3 protein. The repertoire includes hundreds of thousands of distinct CDR3 sequences, 9.5% to 15% of them detected once, and approximately 2.9% sits in the top ten. The sample in question was PBMCs from the stem cell graft donor, obtained from the stem cell graft. The source is a human donor who donated a stem cell graft to a child with acute lymphoblastic leukemia.

The table lists this clonotype with many counts. The chain carries TRBV20-1 and TRBJ2-1, with 8 bases lining up with TRBD2. The CDR3 is 16 residues long. The germline V gene has CDR1 DFQATT and CDR2 SNEGSKA (reference sequence). V shed 0 bases and J 3 bases; nucleotides not matched to a gene: 7. CDR3 DNA sequence: TGCAGTGCTAGAGATCCAGAAGCGGGGGACTACAATGAGCAGTTCTTC. This encodes CSARDPEAGDYNEQFF.

This clonotype occurred many times. The chain combines TRBV29-1 with TRBJ1-1; D is ambiguous. The CDR3 runs to 13 residues. V shed 6 bases and J shed 1 base, with 12 bases lying between them. In germline, CDR1 is SQVTM, CDR2 ANQGSEA. The CDR3 coding sequence is TGCAGCGTGACGTGGAAAACGAACACTGAAGCTTTCTTT. Amino acid sequence: CSVTWKTNTEAFF.

This clonotype was observed many times. V gene TRBV5-1 combines with J gene TRBJ2-3, with a possible D match to TRBD1 (6 bases). Between the trimmed V and J ends, which lost 1 base and 5 bases, there was a span of 11 bases. This CDR3 contains 14 residues. CDR1 SGHRS and CDR2 YFSETQ come from the germline V gene. The CDR3 loop is CASSLRQVKDTQYF. The DNA of the CDR3 is TGCGCCAGCAGCTTGAGACAGGTCAAAGATACGCAGTATTTT.

Details on this clonotype: This may stem from a read error, because a much larger clone lies one nucleotide away. The chain uses TRBV11-2 and TRBJ2-1; D gene ambiguous. Germline CDR1 reads SGHAT; CDR2 reads FQNNGV. Trimming stripped 1 base from V and 15 bases from J, with 4 bases between. CDR3 length equals 9 residues. CDR3 bases: TGTGCCAGCAGCTTAGGGGTGTTCTTC. This codes for CASSLGVFF.

There are many counts of this clonotype. The chain joins TRBV7-9 to TRBJ2-1; D may be TRBD2 (6 bases). Germline values: CDR1 SEHNR, CDR2 FQNEAQ (reference sequence). With 4 bases removed from V and 0 bases from J, the gap between germline ends came to 16 bases. The CDR3 runs to 17 residues. This CDR3 is CASSSTRGRDSYNEQFF. CDR3 DNA sequence: TGTGCCAGCAGCTCGACTAGGGGTAGAGACTCCTACAATGAGCAGTTCTTC. Together with reference TRBV7-9 and TRBJ2-1, the CDR3 gives the full variable domain: DTGVSQNPRHKITKRGQNVTFRCDPISEHNRLYWYRQTLGQGPEFLTYFQNEAQLEKSRLLSDRFSAERPKGSFSTLEIQRTEQGDSAMYLCASSSTRGRDSYNEQFFGPGTRLTVL.

In this sample, this clonotype turned up many times. The gene calls are TRBV20-1 and TRBJ1-5; maybe TRBD1 (6 bases). Germline V gene sequence: CDR1 DFQATT, CDR2 SNEGSKA (reference sequence). V lost 2 bases and J 3 bases, leaving 14 bases between the germline ends. The CDR3 is made up of 15 amino acids. CDR3 loop: CSARTPTGYNQPQHF. DNA of the CDR3: TGCAGTGCTAGAACCCCCACAGGGTACAATCAGCCCCAGCATTTT.

At least ten counts were recorded for this clonotype. The J gene is TRBJ2-7, the V gene TRBV28, with D perhaps matching TRBD1 (5 bases). The germline V gene encodes CDR1 MDHEN and CDR2 SYDVKM. The ends were cut back, 6 bases at V and 4 bases at J, with 16 bases in the middle. CDR3 length: 14 amino acids. The CDR3 nucleotides are TGTGCCAGCAGAGACCTATTAGGGGTTTACGAGCAGTACTTC. Residues: CASRDLLGVYEQYF.

This clonotype was counted at least ten times. This chain uses TRBV20-1 with TRBJ1-1, with 8 bases identical to TRBD1. The CDR3 is 11 residues long. CDR1 is DFQATT, CDR2 SNEGSKA, per germline (reference sequence). CDR3 coding DNA: TGCAGGACTGACAGGGGCGCTGAAGCTTTCTTT. This gives the protein CRTDRGAEAFF.